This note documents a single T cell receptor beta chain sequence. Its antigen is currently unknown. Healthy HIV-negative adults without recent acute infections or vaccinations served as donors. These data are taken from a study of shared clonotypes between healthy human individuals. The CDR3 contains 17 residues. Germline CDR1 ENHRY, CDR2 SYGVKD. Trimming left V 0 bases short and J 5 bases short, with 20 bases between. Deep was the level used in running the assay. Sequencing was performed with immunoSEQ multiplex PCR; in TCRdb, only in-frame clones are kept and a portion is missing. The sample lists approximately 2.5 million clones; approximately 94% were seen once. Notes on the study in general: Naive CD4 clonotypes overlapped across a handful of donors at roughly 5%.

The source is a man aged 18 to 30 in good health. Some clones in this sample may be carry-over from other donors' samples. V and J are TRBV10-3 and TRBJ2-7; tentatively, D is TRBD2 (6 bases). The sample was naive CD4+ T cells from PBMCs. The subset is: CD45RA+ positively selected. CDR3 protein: CAISESYGGSGSHEQYF. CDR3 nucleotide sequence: TGTGCCATCAGTGAGTCGTACGGAGGGTCAGGTAGCCACGAGCAGTACTTC.